The 27 T cell receptor beta chains presented below share a single source sample, sequenced in a study of technical replicates of blood from four donors. Profiling relied on immunoSEQ multiplex PCR, and the TCRdb table lists in-frame clones only, not all of them. Of over 55,000 clones listed, less than 95% are singletons. Sequenced sample: PBMCs. These receptors all stem from a human donor in good health. Some clones in this sample may be carry-over from other donors' samples.

V usage is TRBV6-5 and J usage is TRBJ2-5; D gene ambiguous. CDR1 MNHEY and CDR2 SVGAGI come from the germline V gene. The V gene lost 0 bases and the J gene lost 2 bases, with 7 bases spanning the gap. The CDR3 covers 14 residues. CDR3: CASSYSGQQETQYF. The CDR3 coding sequence is TGTGCCAGCAGTTACTCGGGCCAGCAAGAGACCCAGTACTTC.

The chain recombines TRBV4-2 with TRBJ1-1, with a weak D call TRBD1 (6 bases). Germline V lookup: CDR1 LGHNA, CDR2 YNFKEQ. This CDR3 is built from 15 residues. V was cut by 0 bases and J by 2 bases, with 10 bases left in between. CDR3 in amino acids: CASSQEEGGNTEAFF. The CDR3 DNA sequence: TGTGCCAGCAGCCAAGAGGAAGGGGGAAACACTGAAGCTTTCTTT.

This chain links TRBV4-1 with TRBJ2-3; D is unclear. This CDR3 spans 15 amino acids. Germline V lookup: CDR1 MGHRA, CDR2 YSYEKL. The ends were cut back, 0 bases at V and 2 bases at J, with 9 bases in the middle. The CDR3 sequence: CASSQDGYNTDTQYF. The CDR3 DNA reads TGCGCCAGCAGCCAAGATGGTTACAACACAGATACGCAGTATTTT.

The CDR3 bases are TGTGCCAGCAGGGACACCGGGACAGGGGTCGGGGAGCAGTTCTTC. This gives the protein CASRDTGTGVGEQFF. This rearrangement joins TRBV27 to TRBJ2-1, with 10 bases matching TRBD1. Trimming took 6 bases from V and 10 from J; bases not matched to a gene: 12. The CDR3 has 15 amino acids. Germline CDR1 reads MNHEY; CDR2 reads SMNVEV (reference sequence).

The V call is TRBV6-6, the J call TRBJ2-3; D perhaps matches TRBD1 (5 bases). This CDR3 region has 14 residues. The germline V gene encodes CDR1 MNHNY and CDR2 SVGAGI (reference sequence). The CDR3 sequence is CVTRQPFGTDTQYF. CDR3 bases: TGTGTTACCCGACAGCCTTTTGGCACAGATACGCAGTATTTT.

This clone was seen once. The chain is built from TRBV9 and TRBJ2-3, with D perhaps TRBD2 (6 bases). Deletions cut 3 bases from V and 6 bases from J, with 14 bases between. The CDR3 is 14 amino acids. From germline, CDR1 is SGDLS and CDR2 YYNGEE. Here the CDR3 reads CASSGRDSRDTQYF. CDR3 nucleotide sequence: TGTGCCAGCAGCGGCCGGGACTCCCGGGATACGCAGTATTTT.

The chain carries TRBV7-2 and TRBJ2-7; a possible D gene is TRBD1 (6 bases). V lost 5 bases and J lost 4, with 15 bases in between. Germline CDR1 reads SGHTA; CDR2 reads FQGNSA. The CDR3 has 14 residues. The CDR3 coding sequence is TGTGCCAGCAGCCACGGGCAGGGGAGATACGAGCAGTACTTC. Its protein product is CASSHGQGRYEQYF.

V gene TRBV11-3 combines with J gene TRBJ2-1; TRBD2 might be the D (6 bases). Trimming stripped 5 bases from V and 3 bases from J, with 17 bases between. The germline gives CDR1 SGHNT, CDR2 YENEEA. This CDR3 spans 16 amino acids. The CDR3 DNA sequence: TGTGCCAGCAGCGCTCAGGGCGGGATGGTCTACAATGAGCAGTTCTTC. This gives the protein CASSAQGGMVYNEQFF. The variable domain in full, with the rest retrieved from reference TRBV11-3 and TRBJ2-1, is EAGVVQSPRYKIIEKKQPVAFWCNPISGHNTLYWYLQNLGQGPELLIRYENEEAVDDSQLPKDRFSAERLKGVDSTLKIQPAELGDSAVYLCASSAQGGMVYNEQFFGPGTRLTVL.

This chain uses TRBV7-2 with TRBJ1-2; the D is unclear. Germline-derived CDR1 and CDR2 are SGHTA and FQGNSA. This CDR3 has 14 residues. V was cut by 3 bases and J by 13 bases, with 21 bases left in between. CDR3 amino acids: CASSFGPVGGAATF. As DNA, the CDR3 is TGTGCCAGCAGCTTTGGCCCTGTTGGCGGAGCCGCCACCTTC.

The V gene is TRBV5-1, the J gene TRBJ1-2, with TRBD1 matching 10 bases. The V and J ends lost 3 bases and 4 bases, in that order; junction bases with no gene match: 12. Germline V gene sequence: CDR1 SGHRS, CDR2 YFSETQ. The CDR3 covers 17 residues. CDR3 protein: CASSWGPTGGLSYGYTF. The DNA for the CDR3 is TGCGCCAGCAGCTGGGGCCCGACAGGGGGCCTAAGCTATGGCTACACCTTC.

The CDR3 reads CAWSSGLANYEQYF. DNA of the CDR3: TGTGCCTGGAGCTCCGGACTAGCGAACTACGAGCAGTACTTC. The V and J genes are TRBV30 and TRBJ2-7; 9 nucleotides agree with TRBD2. Germline CDR1 reads GTSNPN; CDR2 reads SVGIG (reference sequence). Unmatched junction bases numbered 6, after V lost 3 bases and J lost 3 bases. The CDR3 extends over 14 amino acids.

The chain links TRBV25-1 to TRBJ2-1; possibly TRBD1 for D (5 bases). Trimming stripped 2 bases from V and 6 bases from J, with 5 bases between. CDR1 and CDR2 from the germline V gene are MGHDK and SYGVNS. This CDR3 is built from 12 residues. CDR3 region: CASSEQGNEQFF. CDR3 DNA: TGTGCCAGCAGTGAACAGGGCAATGAGCAGTTCTTC.

This clone has only one observation. This chain connects TRBV6-5 to TRBJ2-1, with no clear D. This CDR3 has 15 residues. Trimming removed 7 bases from V and 2 bases from J, with 15 bases in between. The V gene's germline CDR1 is MNHEY and CDR2 SVGAGI. In DNA form, the CDR3 reads TGTGCCAGCAAACCGACTCCACTTCCCTACAATGAGCAGTTCTTC. This gives the protein CASKPTPLPYNEQFF.

This chain connects TRBV4-3 to TRBJ2-3; 10 bases fit TRBD2. V lost 3 bases to trimming and J lost 4 bases; unmatched junction nucleotides: 7. Per germline, CDR1 LGHNA and CDR2 YSLEER. This CDR3 region has 16 residues. CDR3: CASSHTGGLASDTQYF. The CDR3 nucleotides read TGCGCCAGCAGCCACACCGGGGGACTAGCGTCAGATACGCAGTATTTT.

The chain links TRBV19 to TRBJ1-2, with unresolved D. Germline CDR1 LNHDA, CDR2 SQIVND (reference sequence). V lost 7 bases to trimming and J lost 4 bases, with 19 bases between them. The CDR3 is 15 residues long. CDR3: CASNLFDQAFYGYTF. DNA for the CDR3: TGTGCCAGTAACTTATTCGATCAAGCCTTCTATGGCTACACCTTC.

V usage is TRBV6-6 and J usage is TRBJ2-7; 7 bases are shared with TRBD1. The CDR3 spans 14 residues. Unmatched junction bases numbered 5, after V lost 0 bases and J lost 6 bases. Germline loops: CDR1 MNHNY, CDR2 SVGAGI (reference sequence). CDR3 DNA: TGTGCCAGCAGTTACTCGGGGACAGCACCCGAGCAGTACTTC. Amino acids: CASSYSGTAPEQYF.

The chain has TRBV11-1 and TRBJ1-1; tentative D call: TRBD1 (5 bases). Deletions cut 3 bases from V and 0 bases from J, with 11 bases between. This CDR3 is built from 15 residues. CDR1 is SGHAT, CDR2 FQDESV, per germline (reference sequence). The CDR3 region has the DNA TGTGCCAGCAGCTTGATAGGACACCTGAACACTGAAGCTTTCTTT. It codes for CASSLIGHLNTEAFF.

This clone was counted once. This chain links TRBV6-1 with TRBJ2-3; 10 bases line up with TRBD2. V shed 0 bases and J 1 base; nucleotides not matched to a gene: 4. The germline V gene encodes CDR1 MNHNS and CDR2 SASEGT. The length of the CDR3 is 17 residues. The CDR3 loop reads CASSEALAGGRTDTQYF. The CDR3 DNA is TGTGCCAGCAGTGAAGCTTTAGCGGGGGGCCGCACAGATACGCAGTATTTT.

This clone was observed once. This chain links TRBV6-5 with TRBJ2-2; D not resolved. Trimming removed 4 bases from V and 7 bases from J, with 10 bases in between. This CDR3 contains 13 residues. Germline CDR1 and CDR2: MNHEY and SVGAGI. The CDR3 loop is CASSSLVFGELFF. The CDR3 DNA sequence: TGTGCCAGCAGTTCTCTTGTTTTCGGGGAGCTGTTTTTT.

The V call is TRBV9, the J call TRBJ2-3; tentative D call: TRBD1 (5 bases). Germline CDR1 reads SGDLS; CDR2 reads YYNGEE. With 3 bases removed from V and 6 bases from J, the gap between germline ends came to 11 bases. This CDR3 contains 13 residues. In DNA form, the CDR3 reads TGTGCCAGCAGCGGACAGTCGCCGGATACGCAGTATTTT. Amino acids: CASSGQSPDTQYF.

This clone has only one observation. The rearrangement joins TRBV11-3 to TRBJ2-3; 8 nucleotides agree with TRBD2. V lost 4 bases, J lost 0 bases, and 15 bases stayed unmatched. Germline assignment: CDR1 SGHNT and CDR2 YENEEA. The CDR3 length is 19 residues. The CDR3 sequence is CASSSPMTSAWTSTDTQYF. CDR3 nucleotide sequence: TGTGCCAGCAGCTCCCCTATGACTAGCGCCTGGACTAGCACAGATACGCAGTATTTT. Based on the CDR3 plus reference TRBV11-3 and TRBJ2-3, the full variable domain is EAGVVQSPRYKIIEKKQPVAFWCNPISGHNTLYWYLQNLGQGPELLIRYENEEAVDDSQLPKDRFSAERLKGVDSTLKIQPAELGDSAVYLCASSSPMTSAWTSTDTQYFGPGTRLTVL.

The chain carries TRBV4-1 and TRBJ2-7, with a possible D match to TRBD1 (5 bases). With 0 bases removed from V and 4 bases from J, the gap between germline ends came to 10 bases. This CDR3 spans 14 amino acids. Germline V gene sequence: CDR1 MGHRA, CDR2 YSYEKL. The CDR3 bases are TGCGCCAGCAGCCAAGACAGGGATCTTTACGAGCAGTACTTC. Amino acids: CASSQDRDLYEQYF.

The rearrangement uses TRBV7-9 and TRBJ2-1, with 15 bases identical to TRBD2. Germline CDR1 is SEHNR and CDR2 is FQNEAQ (reference sequence). V lost 5 bases to trimming and J lost 4 bases; unmatched junction nucleotides: 6. The CDR3 is 17 amino acids. In nucleotides, the CDR3 is TGTGCCAGCAGCCCAGGACTAGCGGGGGGGCTGTACAATGAGCAGTTCTTC. It specifies CASSPGLAGGLYNEQFF.

The chain couples TRBV7-8 to TRBJ1-3; D not certain. V was trimmed by 5 bases and J by 3 bases, leaving 8 bases between them. In germline, CDR1 is SGHVS, CDR2 FQNEAQ. The CDR3 has 13 amino acids. As DNA, the CDR3 is TGTGCCAGCAGCGTAGGGCTTGGAAACACCATATATTTT. Amino acids: CASSVGLGNTIYF.

This clone has a handful of counts. The chain employs TRBV7-9 and TRBJ1-2; 10 bases map to TRBD1. V trimming: 5 bases; J trimming: 3 bases; junction bases outside the gene matches: 9. The CDR3 length is 16 residues. Germline V gene lookup returns CDR1 SEHNR and CDR2 FQNEAQ (reference sequence). CDR3 in amino acids: CASSPLRTGGDYGYTF. CDR3 nucleotide sequence: TGTGCCAGCAGCCCACTCCGGACAGGGGGTGACTATGGCTACACCTTC.

The chain carries TRBV11-2 and TRBJ1-6, with D perhaps matching TRBD1 (6 bases). This CDR3 contains 15 residues. The V gene's germline CDR1 is SGHAT and CDR2 FQNNGV. Trimming removed 2 bases from V and 10 bases from J, with 15 bases in between. CDR3 amino acids: CASSLNSGVWSPLHF. In DNA, the CDR3 is TGTGCCAGCAGCTTAAACTCAGGGGTATGGTCACCCCTCCACTTT.

The V gene is TRBV19, the J gene TRBJ2-7; 9 nucleotides match TRBD1. The CDR3 spans 13 residues. V shed 9 bases and J 2 bases; nucleotides not matched to a gene: 5. Germline V lookup: CDR1 LNHDA, CDR2 SQIVND (reference sequence). CDR3 DNA: TGTGCCAGCGGGACAGGGCTCACCTACGAGCAGTACTTC. It is translated as CASGTGLTYEQYF.